This T cell receptor beta chain was recorded in a study of identical twins. Template switching added a universal primer binding site, and final cDNA carried unique molecular identifiers. TCRdb called the 5' RACE reads again in MiXCR, with one record for every CDR3 protein. The data contain about 430,000 distinct CDR3 sequences, around a sixth of them seen just once; the ten biggest clones take up around 12%. This clonotype occurred many times. Its matching antigen is unknown. CDR1 SGHRS and CDR2 YFSETQ come from the germline V gene. The CDR3 consists of 15 residues. Trimming removed 2 bases at V and 5 bases at J, with 14 bases between. Study-wide results and caveats: Cord blood beta clonotypes that were abundant carried fewer insertions, and memory repertoires showed no such trend.

This TCR was recovered from a man aged 45 to 65 in good health. The rearrangement uses TRBV5-1 and TRBJ2-1; D unresolved. Sequencing used naive T cells sorted from blood. In nucleotides, the CDR3 is TGCGCCAGCAGCTTTTCACCTGGCTATAACAATGAGCAGTTCTTC. It translates to CASSFSPGYNNEQFF.